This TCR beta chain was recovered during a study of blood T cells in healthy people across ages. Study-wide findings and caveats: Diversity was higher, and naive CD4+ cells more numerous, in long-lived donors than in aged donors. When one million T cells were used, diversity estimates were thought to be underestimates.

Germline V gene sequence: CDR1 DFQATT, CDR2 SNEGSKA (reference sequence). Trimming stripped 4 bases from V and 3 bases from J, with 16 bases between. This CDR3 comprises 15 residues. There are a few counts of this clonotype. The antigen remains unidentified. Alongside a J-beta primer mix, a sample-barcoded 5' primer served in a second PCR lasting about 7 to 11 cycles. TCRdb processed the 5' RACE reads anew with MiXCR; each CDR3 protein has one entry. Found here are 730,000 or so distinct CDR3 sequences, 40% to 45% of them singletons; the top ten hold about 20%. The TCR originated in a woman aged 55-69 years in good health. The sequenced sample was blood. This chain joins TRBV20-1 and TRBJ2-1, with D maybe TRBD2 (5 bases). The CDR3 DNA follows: TGCAGTGCTAACGGGTTAGGCGGGCTCTACAATGAGCAGTTCTTC. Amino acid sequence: CSANGLGGLYNEQFF.